The source of this T cell receptor (beta chain) is a study of T-cell reconstitution after alpha-beta-depleted transplantation in children. This clonotype was seen many times. This sample's TCRbeta library carried unique molecular identifier barcodes. TCRdb reprocessed the PCR reads via MiXCR and lists one record per CDR3 protein. The sample contains roughly 160,000 distinct CDR3 sequences, roughly 11% of which appear only once. Germline CDR1 SQVTM, CDR2 ANQGSEA. The CDR3 length is 14 residues. Trimming cost V 5 bases and J 3 bases; bases outside gene matches: 9. The TCR comes from a boy between 2 and 15 years old with acute myeloid leukemia, due to receive a stem cell transplant. The source was PBMCs, collected before TCRalphabeta/CD19-depleted stem cell transplant. This chain uses TRBV29-1 with TRBJ2-7; the match to TRBD1 covers 8 bases. The CDR3 loop is CSVFDTGTGYEQYF. CDR3 sequence (DNA): TGCAGCGTTTTTGACACCGGGACAGGCTACGAGCAGTACTTC.